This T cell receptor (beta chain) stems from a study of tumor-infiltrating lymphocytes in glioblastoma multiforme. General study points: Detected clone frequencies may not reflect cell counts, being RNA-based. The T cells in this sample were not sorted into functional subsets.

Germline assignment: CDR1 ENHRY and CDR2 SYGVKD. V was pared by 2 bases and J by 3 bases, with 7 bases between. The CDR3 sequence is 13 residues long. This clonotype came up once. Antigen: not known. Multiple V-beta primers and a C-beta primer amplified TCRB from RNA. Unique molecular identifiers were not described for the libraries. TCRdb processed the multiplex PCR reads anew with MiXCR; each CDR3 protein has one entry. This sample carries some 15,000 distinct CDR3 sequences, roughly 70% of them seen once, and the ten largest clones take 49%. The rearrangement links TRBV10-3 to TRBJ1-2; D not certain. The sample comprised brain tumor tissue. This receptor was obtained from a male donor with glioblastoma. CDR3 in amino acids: CAISEPVDYGYTF. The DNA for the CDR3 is TGTGCCATCAGTGAGCCGGTGGACTATGGCTACACCTTC.